The clone carrying this T cell receptor (beta chain) occurred a few times. Its antigen is as yet unknown. The source of the sample is a study of blood T cells in healthy people across ages. Study-level results: Percentage of naive T cells showed a strong correlation with TCR beta diversity. Long-lived and aged donors differed, with more naive CD4+ cells and higher diversity in the long-lived.

Each donor's blood draw was approximately 10 milliliters of peripheral blood. Germline V gene sequence: CDR1 GTSNPN, CDR2 SVGIG (reference sequence). The CDR3 totals 15 residues. Trimming took off 5 bases at V and 3 bases at J, with 20 bases between the two ends. It was with a sample-barcoded 5' primer and a J-beta primer mix that a second PCR of about 6 to 12 cycles was run. Each single sample gave us at least 2.5 million CDR3-containing paired-end reads. TCRdb ran MiXCR on the 5' RACE reads and lists one entry per CDR3 protein. The sample contains fewer than 900,000 distinct CDR3 sequences, 30% to 45% of which appear only once.

The clonotype was recovered from a man between 18 and 29 years old in good health. The V call is TRBV30, the J call TRBJ2-7, with a possible D match to TRBD2 (6 bases). What was sequenced was blood. For the CDR3, the DNA is TGTGCCTGGGGAAACCCGCAGGAGGGCCGCTACGAGCAGTACTTC. Amino acids: CAWGNPQEGRYEQYF.